Below, one T cell receptor (beta chain) is given with its context. The antigen is not known. This record comes from a study of cytomegalovirus exposure and HLA in healthy donors. Turning to the study itself: As an earlier analysis found, 180 million or so T cells yielded approximately 100 million unique TCR beta sequences. Study-level points and caveats: In a later analysis, HLA-C alleles had the fewest associated TCRs, DRB1 alleles the most. Data from an earlier analysis indicated that most TCR beta V segments were productive either about 87% or about 30% of the time. Accurate HLA-A and HLA-B prediction from TCR beta sequences was reported for most subjects.

This CDR3 contains 16 residues. Germline V CDR1 and CDR2: KGHSH, LQKENI. Between the trimmed V and J ends, which lost 3 bases and 0 bases, there was a span of 14 bases. The study ran its PCR with 60 Vbeta and 13 Jbeta primers. Profiling relied on immunoSEQ multiplex PCR, and the TCRdb table lists in-frame clones only, not all of them. The table records about 200,000 clones, roughly 73% of them present only once. The TCR comes from a young woman in good health and CMV-seronegative. This chain connects TRBV18 to TRBJ1-1, with D unclear. The specimen sequenced was PBMCs. The CDR3 here is CASSPPQRTMNTEAFF. The CDR3 region has the DNA TGTGCCAGCTCACCGCCGCAGCGGACCATGAACACTGAAGCTTTCTTT.